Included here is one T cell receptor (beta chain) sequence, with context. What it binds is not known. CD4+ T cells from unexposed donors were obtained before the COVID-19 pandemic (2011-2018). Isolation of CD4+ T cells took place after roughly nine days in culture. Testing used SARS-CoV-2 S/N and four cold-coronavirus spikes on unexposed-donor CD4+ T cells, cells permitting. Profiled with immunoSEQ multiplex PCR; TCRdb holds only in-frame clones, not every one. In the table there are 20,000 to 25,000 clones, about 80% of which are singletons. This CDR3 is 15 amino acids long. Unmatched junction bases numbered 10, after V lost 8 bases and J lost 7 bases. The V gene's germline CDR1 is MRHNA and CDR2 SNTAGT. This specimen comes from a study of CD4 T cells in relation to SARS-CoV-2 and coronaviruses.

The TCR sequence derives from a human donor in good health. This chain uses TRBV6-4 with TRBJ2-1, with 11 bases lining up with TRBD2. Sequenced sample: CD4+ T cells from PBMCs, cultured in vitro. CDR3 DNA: TGTGCCAGCTCAACGACTAGCGGGGAGATAAATGAGCAGTTCTTC. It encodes CASSTTSGEINEQFF.